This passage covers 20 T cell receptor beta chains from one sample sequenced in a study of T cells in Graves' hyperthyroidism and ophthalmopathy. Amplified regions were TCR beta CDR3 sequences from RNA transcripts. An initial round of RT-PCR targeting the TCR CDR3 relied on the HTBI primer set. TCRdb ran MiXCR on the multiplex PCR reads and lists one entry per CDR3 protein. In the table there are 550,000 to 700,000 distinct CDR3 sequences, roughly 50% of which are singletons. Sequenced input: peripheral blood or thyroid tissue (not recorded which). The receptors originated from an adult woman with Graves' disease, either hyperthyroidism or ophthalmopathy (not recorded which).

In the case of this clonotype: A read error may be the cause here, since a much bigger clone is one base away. The CDR3, as DNA: TGTGTCAGCAGTTTAGGAGAATTTGAAGCTTTCTTT. It encodes CVSSLGEFEAFF. The rearrangement joins TRBV12-3 or TRBV12-4 to TRBJ1-1, with D uncertain. The CDR3 covers 12 residues.

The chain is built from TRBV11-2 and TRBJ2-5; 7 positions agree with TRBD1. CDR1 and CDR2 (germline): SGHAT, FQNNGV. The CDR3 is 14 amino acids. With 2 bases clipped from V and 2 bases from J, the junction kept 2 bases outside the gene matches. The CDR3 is CASSLWGQQETQYF. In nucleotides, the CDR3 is TGTGCCAGCAGCTTATGGGGACAGCAAGAGACCCAGTACTTC. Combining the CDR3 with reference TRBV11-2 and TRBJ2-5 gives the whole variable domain EAGVAQSPRYKIIEKRQSVAFWCNPISGHATLYWYQQILGQGPKLLIQFQNNGVVDDSQLPKDRFSAERLKGVDSTLKIQPAKLEDSAVYLCASSLWGQQETQYFGPGTRLLVL.

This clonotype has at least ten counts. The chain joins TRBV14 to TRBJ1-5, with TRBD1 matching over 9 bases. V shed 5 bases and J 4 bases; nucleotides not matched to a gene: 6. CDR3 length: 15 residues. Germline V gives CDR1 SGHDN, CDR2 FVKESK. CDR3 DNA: TGTGCCAGCAGCAACGGACAGGGGAGAAATCAGCCCCAGCATTTT. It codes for CASSNGQGRNQPQHF.

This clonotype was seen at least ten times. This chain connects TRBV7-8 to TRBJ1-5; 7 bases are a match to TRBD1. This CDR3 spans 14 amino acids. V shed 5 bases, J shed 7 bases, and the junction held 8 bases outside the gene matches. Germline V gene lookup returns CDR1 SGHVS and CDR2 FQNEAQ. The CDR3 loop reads CASSEDRVLQPQHF. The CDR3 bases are TGTGCCAGCAGCGAAGACAGGGTGCTGCAGCCCCAGCATTTT. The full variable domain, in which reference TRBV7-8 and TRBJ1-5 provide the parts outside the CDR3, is GAGVSQSPRYKVAKRGQDVALRCDPISGHVSLFWYQQALGQGPEFLTYFQNEAQLDKSGLPSDRFFAERPEGSVSTLKIQRTQQEDSAVYLCASSEDRVLQPQHFGDGTRLSIL.

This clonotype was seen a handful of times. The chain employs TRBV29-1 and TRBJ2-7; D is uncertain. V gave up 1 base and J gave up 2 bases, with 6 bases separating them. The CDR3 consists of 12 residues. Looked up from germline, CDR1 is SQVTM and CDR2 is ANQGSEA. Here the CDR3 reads CSVEGGTYEQYF. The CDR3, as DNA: TGCAGCGTTGAAGGCGGCACCTACGAGCAGTACTTC.

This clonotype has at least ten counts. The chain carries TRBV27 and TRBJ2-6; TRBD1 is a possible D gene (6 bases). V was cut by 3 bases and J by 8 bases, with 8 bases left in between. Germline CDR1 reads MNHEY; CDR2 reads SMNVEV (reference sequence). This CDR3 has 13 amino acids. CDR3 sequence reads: CASSFGQTNVLTF. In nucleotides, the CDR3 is TGTGCCAGCAGTTTCGGACAGACCAACGTCCTGACTTTC.

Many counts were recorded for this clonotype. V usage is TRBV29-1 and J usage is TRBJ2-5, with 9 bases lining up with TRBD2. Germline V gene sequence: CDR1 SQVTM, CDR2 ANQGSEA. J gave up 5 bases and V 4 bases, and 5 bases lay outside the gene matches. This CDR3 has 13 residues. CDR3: CSVVGTSRETQYF. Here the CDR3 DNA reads TGCAGCGTTGTTGGGACTAGCCGGGAGACCCAGTACTTC.

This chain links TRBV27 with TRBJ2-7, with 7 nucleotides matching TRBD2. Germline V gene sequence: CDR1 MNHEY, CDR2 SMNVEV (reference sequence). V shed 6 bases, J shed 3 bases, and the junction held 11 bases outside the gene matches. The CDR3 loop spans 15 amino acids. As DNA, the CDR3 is TGTGCCAGCAGCGCCACGGGCGGGAGCTTCTACGAGCAGTACTTC. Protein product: CASSATGGSFYEQYF.

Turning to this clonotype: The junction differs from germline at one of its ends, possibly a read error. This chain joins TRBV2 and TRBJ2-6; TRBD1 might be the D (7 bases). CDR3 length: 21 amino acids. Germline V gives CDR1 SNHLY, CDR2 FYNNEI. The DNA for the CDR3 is TGTGCCTGCAGTGTATCACCCGGCGGAGGGGGCATCTACTCTGGGGCCAACGTCCTGACTTTC. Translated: CACSVSPGGGGIYSGANVLTF.

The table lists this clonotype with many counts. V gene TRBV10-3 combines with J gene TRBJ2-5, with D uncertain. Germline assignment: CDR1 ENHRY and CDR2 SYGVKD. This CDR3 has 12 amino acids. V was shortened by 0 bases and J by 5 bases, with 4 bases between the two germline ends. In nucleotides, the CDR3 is TGTGCCATCAGTGAGTCTGGGGAGACCCAGTACTTC. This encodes CAISESGETQYF.

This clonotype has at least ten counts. The CDR3 protein is CASSLFNPNTEAFF. For the CDR3, the DNA is TGCGCCAGCAGCTTGTTTAACCCGAACACTGAAGCTTTCTTT. V and J are TRBV5-1 and TRBJ1-1; D gene unclear. This CDR3 is 14 amino acids long. Trimming shortened V by 1 base and J by 1 base, and 8 bases separated the two germline ends. Germline V gene data show CDR1 as SGHRS and CDR2 as YFSETQ.

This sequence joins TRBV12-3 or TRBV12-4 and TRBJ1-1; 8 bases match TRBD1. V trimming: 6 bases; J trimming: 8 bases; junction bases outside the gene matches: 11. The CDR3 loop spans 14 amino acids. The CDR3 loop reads CASRGQGAGGEAFF. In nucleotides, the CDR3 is TGTGCCAGCAGGGGGCAGGGGGCAGGGGGGGAAGCTTTCTTT.

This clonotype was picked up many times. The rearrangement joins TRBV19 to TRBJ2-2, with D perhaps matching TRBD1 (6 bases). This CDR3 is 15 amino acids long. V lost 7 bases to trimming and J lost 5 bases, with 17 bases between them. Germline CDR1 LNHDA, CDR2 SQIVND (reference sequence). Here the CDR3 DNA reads TGTGCCAGTATTTCGGACAGAGCAGGGACCGGGGAGCTGTTTTTT. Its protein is CASISDRAGTGELFF. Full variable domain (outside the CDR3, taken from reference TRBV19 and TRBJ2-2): DGGITQSPKYLFRKEGQNVTLSCEQNLNHDAMYWYRQDPGQGLRLIYYSQIVNDFQKGDIAEGYSVSREKKESFPLTVTSAQKNPTAFYLCASISDRAGTGELFFGEGSRLTVL.

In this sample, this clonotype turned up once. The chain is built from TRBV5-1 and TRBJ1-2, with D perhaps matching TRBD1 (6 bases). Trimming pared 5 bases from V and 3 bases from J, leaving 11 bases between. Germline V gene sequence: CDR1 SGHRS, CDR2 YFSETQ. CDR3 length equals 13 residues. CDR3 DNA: TGCGCCAGCAGTCTGGGGGCTCACTATGGCTACACCTTC. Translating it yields CASSLGAHYGYTF.

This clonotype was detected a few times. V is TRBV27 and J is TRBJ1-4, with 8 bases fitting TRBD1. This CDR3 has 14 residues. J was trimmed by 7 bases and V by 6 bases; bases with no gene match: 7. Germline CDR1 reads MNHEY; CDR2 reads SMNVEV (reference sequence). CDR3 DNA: TGTGCCAGCAGCCGCGGACAGGGTTTTGAAAAACTGTTTTTT. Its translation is CASSRGQGFEKLFF. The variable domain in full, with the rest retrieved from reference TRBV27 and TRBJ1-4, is EAQVTQNPRYLITVTGKKLTVTCSQNMNHEYMSWYRQDPGLGLRQIYYSMNVEVTDKGDVPEGYKVSRKEKRNFPLILESPSPNQTSLYFCASSRGQGFEKLFFGSGTQLSVL.

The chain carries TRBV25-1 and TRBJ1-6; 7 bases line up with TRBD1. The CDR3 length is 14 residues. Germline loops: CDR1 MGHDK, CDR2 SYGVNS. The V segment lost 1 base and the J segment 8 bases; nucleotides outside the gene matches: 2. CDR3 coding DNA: TGTGCCAGCAGTGAATTTACAGGGGATTCACCCCTCCACTTT. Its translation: CASSEFTGDSPLHF.

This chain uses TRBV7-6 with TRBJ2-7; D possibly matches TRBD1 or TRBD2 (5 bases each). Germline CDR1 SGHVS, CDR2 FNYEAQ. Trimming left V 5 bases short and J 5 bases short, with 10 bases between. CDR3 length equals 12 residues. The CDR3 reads CASSSGTHEQYF. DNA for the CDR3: TGTGCCAGCAGCAGTGGGACCCACGAGCAGTACTTC.

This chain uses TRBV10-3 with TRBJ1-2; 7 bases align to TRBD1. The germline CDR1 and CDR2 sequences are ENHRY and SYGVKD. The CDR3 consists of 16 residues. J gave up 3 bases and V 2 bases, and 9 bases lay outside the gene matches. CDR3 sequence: CAISEEGARTDYGYTF. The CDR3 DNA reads TGTGCCATCAGTGAGGAGGGGGCGAGAACAGACTATGGCTACACCTTC.

CDR3 sequence reads: CSAAHSGRARGEQFF. For the CDR3, the DNA is TGCAGTGCTGCCCATAGCGGGAGGGCCCGCGGTGAGCAGTTCTTC. The rearrangement joins TRBV20-1 to TRBJ2-1; 11 nucleotides agree with TRBD2. The CDR3 consists of 15 residues. Per germline, CDR1 DFQATT and CDR2 SNEGSKA (reference sequence). V trimming: 5 bases; J trimming: 9 bases; junction bases outside the gene matches: 12.

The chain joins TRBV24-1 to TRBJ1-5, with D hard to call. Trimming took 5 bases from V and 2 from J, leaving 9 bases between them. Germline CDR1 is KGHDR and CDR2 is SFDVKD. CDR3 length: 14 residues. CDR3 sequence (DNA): TGTGCCACCAGTGGAGGTCCGGGCAATCAGCCCCAGCATTTT. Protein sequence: CATSGGPGNQPQHF.